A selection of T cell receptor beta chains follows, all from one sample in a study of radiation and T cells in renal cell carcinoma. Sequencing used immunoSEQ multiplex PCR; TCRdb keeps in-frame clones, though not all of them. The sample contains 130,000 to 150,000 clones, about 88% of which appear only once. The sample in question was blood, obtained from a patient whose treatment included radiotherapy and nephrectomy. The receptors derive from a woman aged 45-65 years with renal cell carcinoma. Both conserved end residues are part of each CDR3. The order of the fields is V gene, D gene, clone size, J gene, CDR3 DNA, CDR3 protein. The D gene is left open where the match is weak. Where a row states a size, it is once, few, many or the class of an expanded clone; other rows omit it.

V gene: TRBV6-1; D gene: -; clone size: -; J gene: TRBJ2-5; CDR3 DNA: TGTGCCAGCAGGGCGGTGGCGGGGACTGAGACCCAGTACTTC; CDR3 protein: CASRAVAGTETQYF
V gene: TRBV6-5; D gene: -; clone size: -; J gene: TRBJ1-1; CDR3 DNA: TGTGCCAGCAGTTACCGGAGGGTCCCGAACACTGAAGCTTTCTTT; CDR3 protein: CASSYRRVPNTEAFF
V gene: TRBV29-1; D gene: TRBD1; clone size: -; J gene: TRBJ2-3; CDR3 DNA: TGCAGCGCACACGACAGGGGTAGCACAGATACGCAGTATTTT; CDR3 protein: CSAHDRGSTDTQYF
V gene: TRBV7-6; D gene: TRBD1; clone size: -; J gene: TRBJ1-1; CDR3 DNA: TGTGCCAGCAGCTTGACAGGGCCATCCGAAGCTTTCTTT; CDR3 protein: CASSLTGPSEAFF
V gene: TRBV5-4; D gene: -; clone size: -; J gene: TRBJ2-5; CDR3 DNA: TGTGCCAGCAGCTTGGCCGGCAGACGAGAGACCCAGTACTTC; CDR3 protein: CASSLAGRRETQYF
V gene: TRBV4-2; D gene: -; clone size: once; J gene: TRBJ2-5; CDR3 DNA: TGTGCCAGCAGCCGAACTAGTGGGGAGGAGACCCAGTACTTC; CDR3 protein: CASSRTSGEETQYF
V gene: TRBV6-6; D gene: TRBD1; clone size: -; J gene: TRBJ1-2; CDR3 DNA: TGTGCCAGCAGTGACGGGCCAGGGGGGGATAGCGGCTACACCTTC; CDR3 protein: CASSDGPGGDSGYTF
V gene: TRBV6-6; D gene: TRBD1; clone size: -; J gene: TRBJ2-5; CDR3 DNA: TGTGCCAGCAGTGAGACAGGGTGGGAGACCCAGTACTTC; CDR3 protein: CASSETGWETQYF
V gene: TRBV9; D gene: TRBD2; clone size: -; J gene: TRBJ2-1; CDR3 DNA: TGTGCCAGCAGCGCCGGGGGGGCCAACGAGCAGTTCTTC; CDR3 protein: CASSAGGANEQFF
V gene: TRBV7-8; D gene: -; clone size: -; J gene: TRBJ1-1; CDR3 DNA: TGTGCCAGCAGCTCAGAGGGGAGTTGGGACATTCTTTCGGACACTGAAGCTTTCTTT; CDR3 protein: CASSSEGSWDILSDTEAFF
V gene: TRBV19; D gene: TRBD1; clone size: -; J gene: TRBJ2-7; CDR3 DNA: TGTGCCAGTAGTCCAACGGACAGGGGTGGATACGAGCAGTACTTC; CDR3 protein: CASSPTDRGGYEQYF
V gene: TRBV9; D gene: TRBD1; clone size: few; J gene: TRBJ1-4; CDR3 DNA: TGTGCCAGCAGCGGGGACAGGGGGAAACTGTTTTTT; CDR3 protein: CASSGDRGKLFF
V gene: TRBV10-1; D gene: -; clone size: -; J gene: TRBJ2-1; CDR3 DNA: TGCGCCAGCAGTAGGAAAACAGGTGTCTACAATGAGCAGTTCTTC; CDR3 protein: CASSRKTGVYNEQFF
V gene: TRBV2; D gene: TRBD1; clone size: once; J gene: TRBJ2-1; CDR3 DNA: TGTGCCAGCAGTGATACGACAGGGGGAACATATGAGCAGTTCTTC; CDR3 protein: CASSDTTGGTYEQFF
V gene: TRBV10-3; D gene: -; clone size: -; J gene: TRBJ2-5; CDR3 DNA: TGTGCCATCAAGGATCTTCTGGGTGAGACCCAGTACTTC; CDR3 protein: CAIKDLLGETQYF
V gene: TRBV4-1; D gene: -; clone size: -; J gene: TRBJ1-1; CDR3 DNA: TGCGCCAGCCGCCGGGAGCGGACGTCGGGCACTGAAGCTTTCTTT; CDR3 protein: CASRRERTSGTEAFF
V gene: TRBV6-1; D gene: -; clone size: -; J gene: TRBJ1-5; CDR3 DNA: TGTGCCAGCAGTGAAAACCACGCAGGGGATCAGCCCCAGCATTTT; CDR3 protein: CASSENHAGDQPQHF
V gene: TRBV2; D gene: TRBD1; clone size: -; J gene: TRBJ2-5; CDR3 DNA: TGTGCCTGCCACAGGGGTCAGGAGACCCAGTACTTC; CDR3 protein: CACHRGQETQYF
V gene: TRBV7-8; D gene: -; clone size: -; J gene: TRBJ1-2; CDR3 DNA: TGTGCCAGCAGCTTACTCTCCCCCGGAAATTTCCTCTATGGCTACACCTTC; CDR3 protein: CASSLLSPGNFLYGYTF
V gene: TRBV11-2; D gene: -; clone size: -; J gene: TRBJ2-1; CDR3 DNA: TGTGCCAGCAGCGAAAACAGGGTCTACAATGAGCAGTTCTTC; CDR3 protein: CASSENRVYNEQFF
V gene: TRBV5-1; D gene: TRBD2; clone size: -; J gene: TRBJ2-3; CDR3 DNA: TGCGCCAGCAGCCGGGAGGTATCTTTCGAGGGAGATACGCAGTATTTT; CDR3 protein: CASSREVSFEGDTQYF
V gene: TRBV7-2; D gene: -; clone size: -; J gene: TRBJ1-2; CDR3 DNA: TGTGCCAGCAGCCAACATGGACGGGGAGGGCAGTATCATGGCTACACCTTC; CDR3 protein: CASSQHGRGGQYHGYTF
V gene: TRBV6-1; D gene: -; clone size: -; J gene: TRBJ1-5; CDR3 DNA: TGTGCCAGCAGCGGAACTAACAATCAGCCCCAGCATTTT; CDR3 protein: CASSGTNNQPQHF
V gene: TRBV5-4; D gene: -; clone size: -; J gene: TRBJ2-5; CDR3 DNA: TGTGCCAGCAGCTTACGAGAGACCCAGTACTTC; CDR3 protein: CASSLRETQYF
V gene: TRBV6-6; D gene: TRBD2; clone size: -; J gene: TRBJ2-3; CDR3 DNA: TGTGCCAGCAGTTACTCAGGCGGGGGTCGCACAGATACGCAGTATTTT; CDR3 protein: CASSYSGGGRTDTQYF
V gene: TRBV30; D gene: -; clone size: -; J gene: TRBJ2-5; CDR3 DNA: TGTGCCTGGAGTGAAGACGGCCAAGGATTAGAGACCCAGTACTTC; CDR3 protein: CAWSEDGQGLETQYF
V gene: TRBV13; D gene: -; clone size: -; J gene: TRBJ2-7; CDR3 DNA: TGTGCCAGCAGCTTAAGAAGGACGGCGCTGAGGGCGTACGAGCAGTACTTC; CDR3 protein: CASSLRRTALRAYEQYF
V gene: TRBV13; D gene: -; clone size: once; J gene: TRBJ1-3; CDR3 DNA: TGTGCCAGCAGCTTATATTCAACAGATGCTGGAAACACCATATATTTT; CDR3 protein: CASSLYSTDAGNTIYF
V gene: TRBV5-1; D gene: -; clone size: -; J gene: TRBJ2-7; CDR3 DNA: TGCGCCAGCAGCTCCTGGATCTCCGGGACGGTTGTTAAAGAGCAGTACTTC; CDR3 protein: CASSSWISGTVVKEQYF
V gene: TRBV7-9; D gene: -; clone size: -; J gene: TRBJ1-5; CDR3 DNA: TGTGCCAGCAGCGGGAGGGGGAATCAGCCCCAGCATTTT; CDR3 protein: CASSGRGNQPQHF
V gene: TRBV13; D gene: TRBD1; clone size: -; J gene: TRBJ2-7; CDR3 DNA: TGTGCCAGCAGCCAAGAGGGGACAGGGGGCTCCTACGAGCAGTACTTC; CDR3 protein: CASSQEGTGGSYEQYF
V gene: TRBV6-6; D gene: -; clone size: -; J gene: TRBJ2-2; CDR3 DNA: TGTGCCAGCACTATGGGGGGTCCGAACACCGGGGAGCTGTTTTTT; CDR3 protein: CASTMGGPNTGELFF
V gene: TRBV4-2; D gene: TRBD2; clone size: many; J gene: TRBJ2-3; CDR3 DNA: TGTGCCAGCAGCCCCGGACTAGCGGGGGGGAGTTATACAGATACGCAGTATTTT; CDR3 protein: CASSPGLAGGSYTDTQYF
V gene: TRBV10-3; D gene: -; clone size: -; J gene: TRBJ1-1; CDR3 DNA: TGTGCCAGCAGTGAATGGGACACTGAAGCTTTCTTT; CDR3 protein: CASSEWDTEAFF
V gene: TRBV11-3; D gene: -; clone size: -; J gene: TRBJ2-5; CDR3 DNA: TGTGCCAGCAGCTTAGGGGGGGCACAAGAGACCCAGTACTTC; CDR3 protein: CASSLGGAQETQYF
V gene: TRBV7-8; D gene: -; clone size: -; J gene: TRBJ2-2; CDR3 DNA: TGTGCCAGCAGCTTAGACAGGTTCGGGGAGCTGTTTTTT; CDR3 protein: CASSLDRFGELFF
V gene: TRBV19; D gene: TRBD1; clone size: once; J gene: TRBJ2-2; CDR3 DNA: TGTGCCAGTAGTGGGGAAAGGACAGGGAACACCGGGGAGCTGTTTTTT; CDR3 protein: CASSGERTGNTGELFF
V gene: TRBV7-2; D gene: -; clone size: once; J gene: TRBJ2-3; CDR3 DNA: TGTGCCAGCAGCTTAGATGGGGTCGTAGGCACAGATACGCAGTATTTT; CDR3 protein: CASSLDGVVGTDTQYF
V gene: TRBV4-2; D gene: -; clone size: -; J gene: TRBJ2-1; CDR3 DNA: TGTGCCAGCAGCCAAGCGGAGGGGTACAATGAGCAGTTCTTC; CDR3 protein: CASSQAEGYNEQFF
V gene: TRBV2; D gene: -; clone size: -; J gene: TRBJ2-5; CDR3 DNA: TGTGCCAGCGGGGAAATGAGGGAGACCCAGTACTTC; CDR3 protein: CASGEMRETQYF
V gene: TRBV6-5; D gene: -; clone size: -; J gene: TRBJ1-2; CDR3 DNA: TGTGCCAGCAGTTACTCGATTGGGTACGGCTACACCTTC; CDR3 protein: CASSYSIGYGYTF
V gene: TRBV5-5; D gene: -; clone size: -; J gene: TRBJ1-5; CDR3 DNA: TGTGCCAGCAGCTCCTCAGGGGGCAATCAGCCCCAGCATTTT; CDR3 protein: CASSSSGGNQPQHF
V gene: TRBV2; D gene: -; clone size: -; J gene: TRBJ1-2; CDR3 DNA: TGTGCCAGCAGTGACAGAAATAACTATGGCTACACCTTC; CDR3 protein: CASSDRNNYGYTF
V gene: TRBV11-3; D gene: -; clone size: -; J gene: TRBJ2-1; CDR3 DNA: TGTGCCAGCAGCTTAGAAGGGGACAATGAGCAGTTCTTC; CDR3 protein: CASSLEGDNEQFF
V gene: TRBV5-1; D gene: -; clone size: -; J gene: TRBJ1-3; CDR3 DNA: TGCGCCAGCAGCCTGGATGATTCGGCATCTGGAAACACCATATATTTT; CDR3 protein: CASSLDDSASGNTIYF
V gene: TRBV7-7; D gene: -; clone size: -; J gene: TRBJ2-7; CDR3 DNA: TGTGCTAGCAGCTTAGAAGTTTCCTACGAGCAGTACTTC; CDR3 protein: CASSLEVSYEQYF
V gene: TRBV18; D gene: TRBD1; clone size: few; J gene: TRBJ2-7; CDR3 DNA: TGTGCCAGCTCCACAGGGGGACCAACCTACGAGCAGTACTTC; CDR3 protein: CASSTGGPTYEQYF
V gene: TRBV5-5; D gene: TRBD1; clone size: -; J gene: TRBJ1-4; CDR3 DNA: TGTGCCAGCAGCTTGGGGACAGGGGCCGATAATGAAAAACTGTTTTTT; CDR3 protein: CASSLGTGADNEKLFF
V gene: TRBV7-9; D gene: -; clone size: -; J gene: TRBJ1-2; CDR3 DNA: TGTGCCAGCAGCTTAGAGTCGCTCCCTGGCTACACCTTC; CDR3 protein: CASSLESLPGYTF